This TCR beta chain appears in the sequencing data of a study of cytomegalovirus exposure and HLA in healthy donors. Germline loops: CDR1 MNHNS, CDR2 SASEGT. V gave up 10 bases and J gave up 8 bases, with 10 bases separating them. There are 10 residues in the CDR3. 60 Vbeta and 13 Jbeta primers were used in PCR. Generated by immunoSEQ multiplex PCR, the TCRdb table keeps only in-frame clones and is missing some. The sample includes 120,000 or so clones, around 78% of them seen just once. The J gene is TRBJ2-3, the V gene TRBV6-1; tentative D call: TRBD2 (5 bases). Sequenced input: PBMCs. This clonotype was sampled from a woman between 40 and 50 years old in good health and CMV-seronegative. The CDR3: CATRSGTQYF. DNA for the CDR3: TGTGCCACCCGGAGCGGTACGCAGTATTTT.